The 15 T cell receptor beta chains listed next were all sequenced from one sample in a study of radiation and T cells in renal cell carcinoma. Some clones are missing from TCRdb's copy, which holds only in-frame ones; the method was immunoSEQ multiplex PCR. The repertoire holds around 30,000 clones, with roughly 80% as singletons. Time point given: blood 4 weeks post-SBRT, at nephrectomy. As to treatment: 15 Gy SBRT to primary tumor, nephrectomy 4 weeks later. The sequenced sample was blood, obtained from a patient whose treatment included radiotherapy and nephrectomy. The receptors here all came from a man in his sixties with renal cell carcinoma.

The chain joins TRBV30 to TRBJ2-1; D may be TRBD1 (6 bases). The CDR3 runs 13 residues. Germline lookup yields CDR1 GTSNPN and CDR2 SVGIG (reference sequence). Deletions cut 2 bases from V and 5 bases from J, with 10 bases between. CDR3 DNA: TGTGCCTGGAGTTCACAGGGAGACAATGAGCAGTTCTTC. Encoded protein: CAWSSQGDNEQFF.

V usage is TRBV7-9 and J usage is TRBJ1-6, with 7 nucleotides matching TRBD1. The CDR3 is 16 residues long. Germline CDR1 reads SEHNR; CDR2 reads FQNEAQ (reference sequence). J gave up 7 bases and V 1 base, and 7 bases lay outside the gene matches. Here the CDR3 reads CASSLEKQGGNSPLHF. In DNA, the CDR3 is TGTGCCAGCAGCTTAGAAAAGCAGGGGGGAAATTCACCCCTCCACTTT.

The V and J genes are TRBV5-1 and TRBJ2-3; 9 bases line up with TRBD1. Germline V gene data show CDR1 as SGHRS and CDR2 as YFSETQ. V dropped 3 bases and J dropped 1; count of bases not matched to a gene: 3. The CDR3 has 15 amino acids. The CDR3 loop is CASSSTGGRTDTQYF. DNA of the CDR3: TGCGCCAGCAGCTCCACAGGGGGCCGCACAGATACGCAGTATTTT.

The chain links TRBV20-1 to TRBJ2-1; D possibly corresponds to TRBD2 (6 bases). V was shortened by 6 bases and J by 15 bases, with 18 bases between the two germline ends. Looked up from germline, CDR1 is DFQATT and CDR2 is SNEGSKA (reference sequence). CDR3 size: 11 residues. The CDR3 sequence: CSAKGLRNAFF. In DNA form, the CDR3 reads TGCAGTGCAAAGGGACTCCGGAACGCGTTCTTC.

The chain recombines TRBV29-1 with TRBJ2-7; D might be TRBD2 (5 bases). The CDR3 has 12 amino acids. Trimming pared 3 bases from V and 5 bases from J, leaving 11 bases between. Germline V lookup: CDR1 SQVTM, CDR2 ANQGSEA. The CDR3 sequence is CSVDASSHEQYF. CDR3 coding DNA: TGCAGCGTTGACGCTAGCTCGCACGAGCAGTACTTC.

This clone is deemed large. This sequence joins TRBV7-9 and TRBJ1-6; possible D gene TRBD1, 6 bases. This CDR3 is built from 15 residues. Germline V CDR1 and CDR2: SEHNR, FQNEAQ (reference sequence). The germline V and J ends were trimmed by 1 base and 6 bases, with 10 bases remaining between them. CDR3 sequence (DNA): TGTGCCAGCAGCTTAGTAGACAGGCGTAATTCACCCCTCCACTTT. This sequence encodes CASSLVDRRNSPLHF.

The CDR3 sequence is CASSPSTGSQETQYF. CDR3 DNA sequence: TGTGCCAGCAGCCCAAGCACAGGGAGCCAGGAGACCCAGTACTTC. V and J are TRBV11-3 and TRBJ2-5; D is possibly TRBD1 (6 bases). Germline assignment: CDR1 SGHNT and CDR2 YENEEA. The CDR3 consists of 15 residues. The V and J ends lost 5 bases and 5 bases respectively, with 18 bases between them.

The V and J genes are TRBV6-6 and TRBJ2-5; 8 bases map to TRBD2. The J call may be in error: the DNA end matches TRBJ2-7 better. Germline CDR1 MNHNY, CDR2 SVGAGI (reference sequence). CDR3 length equals 15 residues. For the CDR3, the DNA is TGTGCCAGCAGTCAACGTAGCGGGAACTCCTACGAGCAGTACTTC. It yields the protein CASSQRSGNSYEQYF.

The V gene is TRBV19, the J gene TRBJ2-7; 12 bases line up with TRBD2. J lost 4 bases, V lost 3 bases, and 4 bases had no gene match. The germline gives CDR1 LNHDA, CDR2 SQIVND (reference sequence). The CDR3 spans 15 residues. The CDR3 loop reads CASSISGTSGYEQYF. DNA for the CDR3: TGTGCCAGTAGTATTTCCGGGACTAGCGGGTACGAGCAGTACTTC. Looking up the rest from reference TRBV19 and TRBJ2-7 gives the full variable domain: DGGITQSPKYLFRKEGQNVTLSCEQNLNHDAMYWYRQDPGQGLRLIYYSQIVNDFQKGDIAEGYSVSREKKESFPLTVTSAQKNPTAFYLCASSISGTSGYEQYFGPGTRLTVT.

The V gene is TRBV29-1, the J gene TRBJ1-2; D is perhaps TRBD1 (6 bases). The CDR3 spans 12 residues. The germline V gene encodes CDR1 SQVTM and CDR2 ANQGSEA. Trimming left V 6 bases short and J 2 bases short, with 10 bases between. CDR3 nucleotide sequence: TGCAGCGTGACGGGACACAACTATGGCTACACCTTC. Translated: CSVTGHNYGYTF.

CDR3 region: CASSQDLDGNTGELFF. CDR3 DNA sequence: TGTGCCAGCAGCCAAGATTTGGACGGTAACACCGGGGAGCTGTTTTTT. The V and J genes are TRBV4-2 and TRBJ2-2; D is unclear. V was cut by 0 bases and J by 2 bases, with 10 bases left in between. The germline CDR1 and CDR2 sequences are LGHNA and YNFKEQ. The CDR3 has 16 amino acids.

The V gene is TRBV5-1, the J gene TRBJ2-7, with 13 nucleotides matching TRBD2. This CDR3 comprises 14 residues. Germline CDR1 SGHRS, CDR2 YFSETQ. The trim removed 5 bases at V and 6 bases at J, leaving 5 bases unmatched. CDR3 loop: CASRERTSGSEQYF. The CDR3 bases are TGCGCCAGCAGGGAAAGGACTAGCGGGAGCGAGCAGTACTTC. The variable domain in full, completed from reference TRBV5-1 and TRBJ2-7, reads KAGVTQTPRYLIKTRGQQVTLSCSPISGHRSVSWYQQTPGQGLQFLFEYFSETQRNKGNFPGRFSGRQFSNSRSEMNVSTLELGDSALYLCASRERTSGSEQYFGPGTRLTVT.

This clone was seen a single time. CDR3 nucleotide sequence: TGTGCCAGCAGTTATGCCGGCACAGAATTGAACACTGAAGCTTTCTTT. Protein: CASSYAGTELNTEAFF. The V and J genes are TRBV7-8 and TRBJ1-1; D remains ambiguous. The CDR3 is made up of 16 amino acids. The germline gives CDR1 SGHVS, CDR2 FQNEAQ. Trimming removed 6 bases from V and 0 bases from J, with 17 bases in between.

This clone was seen only once. The junction does not match germline at one end; this may be a read error. Other DNA sequences in the sample encode the same CDR3. V is TRBV6-1 and J is TRBJ2-7, with 11 bases identical to TRBD2. CDR1 and CDR2 from the germline V gene are MNHNS and SASEGT. The CDR3 contains 16 residues. The CDR3: CASSEGGSGRATEQYF. The CDR3, as DNA: TGTGCCAGCAGCGAAGGTGGTAGCGGGAGGGCCACCGAGCAGTACTTC.

The V call is TRBV14, the J call TRBJ2-1; D possibly corresponds to TRBD1 (5 bases). The CDR3 extends over 15 amino acids. The V and J ends lost 0 bases and 10 bases respectively, with 16 bases between them. The germline CDR1 and CDR2 sequences are SGHDN and FVKESK. CDR3 in DNA: TGTGCCAGCAGCCAAGAGGGGCGAAAGATAGGGGAGCAGTTCTTC. It specifies CASSQEGRKIGEQFF.